The 30 T cell receptor beta chains in this list originate from one sample, sequenced in a study of radiotherapy plus CTLA-4 blockade in lung cancer. Here immunoSEQ multiplex PCR was the method, and the copy in TCRdb shows in-frame clones only, minus some. The sample yields 95,000 to 150,000 clones, 80% to 90% seen once. The starting material was peripheral blood, obtained from a patient treated with radiotherapy plus ipilimumab. The receptors derive from a human donor with non-small cell lung cancer that progressed on radiotherapy plus ipilimumab.

The chain couples TRBV2 to TRBJ2-7; 10 bases align to TRBD2. The CDR3 totals 16 residues. V was pared by 1 base and J by 7 bases, with 10 bases of the junction left unmatched. Per the germline V gene, CDR1 is SNHLY and CDR2 is FYNNEI. The CDR3 nucleotides read TGTGCCAGCAGTGAAGTGCCTAGCGGGAGCTCTTGGGAGCAGTACTTC. Protein product: CASSEVPSGSSWEQYF.

The chain uses TRBV7-6 and TRBJ2-7; 7 bases map to TRBD2. This CDR3 comprises 16 residues. With 1 base clipped from V and 2 bases from J, the junction kept 8 bases outside the gene matches. The germline gives CDR1 SGHVS, CDR2 FNYEAQ. The CDR3 protein is CASSLGTRGGTYEQYF. The CDR3 bases are TGTGCCAGCAGCTTAGGTACTAGGGGAGGGACCTACGAGCAGTACTTC.

The chain combines TRBV6-1 with TRBJ2-3; D gene uncertain. The V gene's germline CDR1 is MNHNS and CDR2 SASEGT. Between the trimmed V and J ends, which lost 4 bases and 4 bases, there was a span of 12 bases. The CDR3 length is 14 residues. The CDR3 sequence is CASSVVPRSDTQYF. Here the CDR3 DNA reads TGTGCCAGCAGTGTAGTTCCGAGATCAGATACGCAGTATTTT.

The V gene is TRBV4-1, the J gene TRBJ2-7; TRBD1 agrees at 8 bases. The V and J ends lost 2 bases and 4 bases, in that order; junction bases with no gene match: 10. The CDR3 totals 16 residues. Germline lookup yields CDR1 MGHRA and CDR2 YSYEKL. The CDR3 coding sequence is TGCGCCAGCAGCCAAAGGGCCAGACAGGGGACTTACGAGCAGTACTTC. It yields the protein CASSQRARQGTYEQYF.

This chain links TRBV15 with TRBJ2-5, with 7 bases that match TRBD2. This CDR3 is 16 amino acids long. V lost 2 bases, J lost 2 bases, and 8 bases stayed unmatched. Germline V CDR1 and CDR2: LNHNV, YYDKDF (reference sequence). The DNA for the CDR3 is TGTGCCACCAGCAGATTCGGGCTAGCGGCTCAAGAGACCCAGTACTTC. This codes for CATSRFGLAAQETQYF.

This chain uses TRBV2 with TRBJ1-5; D remains ambiguous. The CDR3 runs 13 residues. Looked up from germline, CDR1 is SNHLY and CDR2 is FYNNEI. Trimming pared 7 bases from V and 5 bases from J, leaving 12 bases between. CDR3 coding DNA: TGTGCCAGCAAGATAGATGGTGATCAGCCCCAGCATTTT. This encodes CASKIDGDQPQHF.

The DNA for the CDR3 is TGTGCCAGCAGCCAAGATGGGGAGGCAGGGTCATTTGAAAAACTGTTTTTT. Its protein is CASSQDGEAGSFEKLFF. The chain couples TRBV4-2 to TRBJ1-4; maybe TRBD1 (5 bases). The CDR3 length is 17 residues. Germline CDR1 and CDR2: LGHNA and YNFKEQ. V shed 0 bases and J shed 7 bases, with 18 bases lying between them.

CDR3 in DNA: TGTGCCAGCAGCGGCCGGACAGGGAGCTCCTACGAGCAGTACTTC. As protein: CASSGRTGSSYEQYF. The J gene is TRBJ2-7, the V gene TRBV9; TRBD1 matches at 8 bases. CDR3 size: 15 residues. Per the germline V gene, CDR1 is SGDLS and CDR2 is YYNGEE. V dropped 3 bases and J dropped 0; count of bases not matched to a gene: 5. The full variable domain, with the rest looked up from reference TRBV9 and TRBJ2-7, is DSGVTQTPKHLITATGQRVTLRCSPRSGDLSVYWYQQSLDQGLQFLIQYYNGEERAKGNILERFSAQQFPDLHSELNLSSLELGDSALYFCASSGRTGSSYEQYFGPGTRLTVT.

This clone was counted once. V gene TRBV6-1 combines with J gene TRBJ2-7, with 8 positions matching TRBD1. This CDR3 is 14 amino acids long. Germline V lookup: CDR1 MNHNS, CDR2 SASEGT. The J segment lost 3 bases and the V segment lost 5 bases, leaving 6 bases of the junction unmatched. The DNA for the CDR3 is TGTGCCAGCAGTTCCCACAGGGGGGTCTACGAGCAGTACTTC. This codes for CASSSHRGVYEQYF.

The chain employs TRBV9 and TRBJ2-1; no definite D call. The length of the CDR3 is 13 residues. CDR1 is SGDLS, CDR2 YYNGEE, per germline. The ends were cut back, 3 bases at V and 0 bases at J, with 4 bases in the middle. In DNA form, the CDR3 reads TGTGCCAGCAGCGCCGCCTCCTACAATGAGCAGTTCTTC. This translates into CASSAASYNEQFF. Using reference TRBV9 and TRBJ2-1 for the parts outside the CDR3, the full variable domain is DSGVTQTPKHLITATGQRVTLRCSPRSGDLSVYWYQQSLDQGLQFLIQYYNGEERAKGNILERFSAQQFPDLHSELNLSSLELGDSALYFCASSAASYNEQFFGPGTRLTVL.

V is TRBV5-1 and J is TRBJ2-2; D unresolved. With 0 bases removed from V and 7 bases from J, the gap between germline ends came to 7 bases. The CDR3 loop spans 13 amino acids. The V gene's germline CDR1 is SGHRS and CDR2 YFSETQ. CDR3 protein: CASSLEWDGELFF. The CDR3 DNA sequence: TGCGCCAGCAGCTTGGAATGGGACGGGGAGCTGTTTTTT. Full variable domain (remainder filled in from reference TRBV5-1 and TRBJ2-2): KAGVTQTPRYLIKTRGQQVTLSCSPISGHRSVSWYQQTPGQGLQFLFEYFSETQRNKGNFPGRFSGRQFSNSRSEMNVSTLELGDSALYLCASSLEWDGELFFGEGSRLTVL.

The rearrangement links TRBV9 to TRBJ2-1; TRBD2 matches 11 bases. V was pared by 4 bases and J by 3 bases, with 9 bases of the junction left unmatched. CDR1 and CDR2 from the germline V gene are SGDLS and YYNGEE. The CDR3 is 17 amino acids. Here the CDR3 DNA reads TGTGCCAGCAGCCATAAACTAACTAGCGGGAGCTACAATGAGCAGTTCTTC. This codes for CASSHKLTSGSYNEQFF.

The chain has TRBV12-5 and TRBJ1-1, with D possibly matching TRBD1 (6 bases). Per germline, CDR1 LGHNT and CDR2 FRNRAP. This CDR3 has 14 residues. V was cut by 4 bases and J by 1 base, with 10 bases left in between. CDR3 in DNA: TGTGCTAGTGGTTCACAGGACAGGAACACTGAAGCTTTCTTT. It encodes CASGSQDRNTEAFF.

The J gene is TRBJ1-3, the V gene TRBV4-1, with 12 bases identical to TRBD1. The length of the CDR3 is 18 residues. Trimming at V came to 1 base and at J to 2 bases, leaving 6 bases not matched to a gene. Germline values: CDR1 MGHRA, CDR2 YSYEKL. The CDR3 here is CASSQGMGQGATGNTIYF. CDR3 DNA sequence: TGCGCCAGCAGCCAAGGAATGGGACAGGGGGCAACTGGAAACACCATATATTTT.

This chain connects TRBV14 to TRBJ2-2, with 11 bases matching TRBD2. There are 16 residues in the CDR3. Per germline, CDR1 SGHDN and CDR2 FVKESK. V dropped 0 bases and J dropped 7; count of bases not matched to a gene: 4. The CDR3: CASSQELAGVGGELFF. The CDR3 DNA is TGTGCCAGCAGCCAAGAACTAGCGGGAGTCGGCGGGGAGCTGTTTTTT.

This sequence joins TRBV7-3 and TRBJ1-2; D is uncertain. Germline CDR1 and CDR2: SGHTA and FQGTGA. CDR3 length: 14 amino acids. V shed 5 bases and J shed 7 bases, with 17 bases lying between them. The CDR3 coding sequence is TGTGCCAGCAGCCTCACTCCTGGCCCGTCTGGCTACACCTTC. This sequence encodes CASSLTPGPSGYTF.

J is TRBJ1-1 and V is TRBV19, with 9 positions matching TRBD1. Germline V CDR1 and CDR2: LNHDA, SQIVND (reference sequence). J was trimmed by 5 bases and V by 11 bases; bases with no gene match: 12. The CDR3 consists of 14 residues. The DNA for the CDR3 is TGTGCCTCTAAGATGGAACAGGGGGCTACTGAAGCTTTCTTT. It specifies CASKMEQGATEAFF.

The chain uses TRBV6-4 and TRBJ1-2; perhaps TRBD1 as D (5 bases). The V end lost 2 bases, the J end lost 8 bases, and 18 bases lay between the germline ends. The germline V gene encodes CDR1 MRHNA and CDR2 SNTAGT. The CDR3 spans 15 residues. CDR3 nucleotide sequence: TGTGCCAGCAGTGACACGGGGGACTCCGGGAGGGGCTACACCTTC. This codes for CASSDTGDSGRGYTF.

The chain joins TRBV2 to TRBJ1-3; 7 positions match TRBD1. The CDR3 consists of 16 residues. From germline, CDR1 is SNHLY and CDR2 FYNNEI. V was clipped by 6 bases and J by 0 bases; unmatched bases: 8. The CDR3 DNA sequence: TGTGCCAGCAGGTACCGGGACAGCGTCTCTGGAAACACCATATATTTT. It specifies CASRYRDSVSGNTIYF. Filled out from reference TRBV2 and TRBJ1-3, the complete variable domain reads EPEVTQTPSHQVTQMGQEVILRCVPISNHLYFYWYRQILGQKVEFLVSFYNNEISEKSEIFDDQFSVERPDGSNFTLKIRSTKLEDSAMYFCASRYRDSVSGNTIYFGEGSWLTVV.

This clone has a single count. This chain links TRBV6-1 with TRBJ1-1; D call uncertain. Trimming stripped 1 base from V and 6 bases from J, with 6 bases between. In germline, CDR1 is MNHNS, CDR2 SASEGT. This CDR3 spans 12 amino acids. CDR3 DNA sequence: TGTGCCAGCAGTGAAGGTAGGGCTGAAGCTTTCTTT. Its protein is CASSEGRAEAFF.

The chain has TRBV11-2 and TRBJ2-5; TRBD1 matches 9 bases. J lost 11 bases, V lost 0 bases, and 7 bases had no gene match. The CDR3 spans 14 residues. The germline V gene encodes CDR1 SGHAT and CDR2 FQNNGV. The CDR3 DNA reads TGTGCCAGCAGCTTAGACCTTCCGGGACAGGGACAGTACTTC. Its protein product is CASSLDLPGQGQYF.

The chain employs TRBV10-3 and TRBJ2-1; TRBD2 matches 11 bases. This CDR3 is 15 amino acids long. The V gene's germline CDR1 is ENHRY and CDR2 SYGVKD. Trimming removed 2 bases from V and 8 bases from J; junction bases left unmatched: 5. CDR3 in DNA: TGTGCCATCAGTGAGACTAGCGGGAGACTCGATGAGCAGTTCTTC. This codes for CAISETSGRLDEQFF.

Concerning this clone itself: The sample holds other DNA sequences that translate to the same CDR3. This rearrangement joins TRBV6-5 to TRBJ2-3; 8 bases match TRBD2. CDR3 length equals 14 residues. The V and J ends lost 6 bases and 3 bases, in that order; junction bases with no gene match: 5. The germline V gene encodes CDR1 MNHEY and CDR2 SVGAGI. CDR3 protein: CASSPGLATDTQYF. The CDR3 DNA is TGTGCCAGCAGCCCCGGACTAGCTACAGATACGCAGTATTTT.

The chain has TRBV6-1 and TRBJ1-5; 9 positions match TRBD1. The CDR3 is 15 residues long. V dropped 4 bases and J dropped 5; count of bases not matched to a gene: 6. The germline CDR1 and CDR2 sequences are MNHNS and SASEGT. DNA of the CDR3: TGTGCCAGCAGTGTTACAGGGGGCGCTTATCAGCCCCAGCATTTT. Amino acids: CASSVTGGAYQPQHF.

The chain links TRBV7-2 to TRBJ2-4, with D possibly matching TRBD1 (6 bases). CDR1 SGHTA and CDR2 FQGNSA come from the germline V gene. V lost 5 bases to trimming and J lost 2 bases, with 13 bases between them. CDR3 size: 15 residues. The CDR3 is CASSTHRVTKNIQYF. The CDR3, as DNA: TGTGCCAGCAGCACACACAGGGTAACCAAAAACATTCAGTACTTC.

The rearrangement uses TRBV5-1 and TRBJ1-3; D is unclear. Germline CDR1 is SGHRS and CDR2 is YFSETQ. Trimming took 4 bases from V and 7 from J, leaving 9 bases between them. CDR3 length: 12 residues. This CDR3 reads CASSPDGNTIYF. As DNA, the CDR3 is TGCGCCAGCAGCCCCGACGGGAACACCATATATTTT.

The chain links TRBV2 to TRBJ1-4; D is ambiguous. CDR1 SNHLY and CDR2 FYNNEI come from the germline V gene. This CDR3 spans 14 amino acids. The ends were cut back, 2 bases at V and 4 bases at J, with 8 bases in the middle. The CDR3 is CASSERRFNEKLFF. The CDR3 coding sequence is TGTGCCAGCAGTGAAAGGCGTTTTAATGAAAAACTGTTTTTT.

This chain links TRBV6-4 with TRBJ2-1; 7 bases are shared with TRBD2. The CDR3 covers 16 residues. Germline CDR1 is MRHNA and CDR2 is SNTAGT. V trimming: 4 bases; J trimming: 6 bases; junction bases outside the gene matches: 12. The CDR3 DNA reads TGTGCCAGCAGTGCTTTACGGGCGGGAGTCATCAATGAGCAGTTCTTC. The encoded protein is CASSALRAGVINEQFF.

The V and J genes are TRBV4-2 and TRBJ2-5, with D maybe TRBD1 (6 bases). Germline V lookup: CDR1 LGHNA, CDR2 YNFKEQ. The CDR3 has 16 amino acids. The V end was cut by 0 bases, the J end by 5 bases, with 16 bases between. The CDR3 loop reads CASSQDNFQGRETQYF. CDR3 sequence (DNA): TGTGCCAGCAGCCAAGATAATTTTCAGGGGCGCGAGACCCAGTACTTC.

The chain joins TRBV6-1 to TRBJ1-5, with 9 bases identical to TRBD1. Germline V gene lookup returns CDR1 MNHNS and CDR2 SASEGT. Trimming cost V 6 bases and J 7 bases; bases outside gene matches: 4. The CDR3 sequence is 13 residues long. The CDR3 coding sequence is TGTGCCAGCAGAAGACAGGGGGACCAGCCCCAGCATTTT. Encoded protein: CASRRQGDQPQHF.